The 15 T cell receptor beta chains below all came from one sample that was sequenced in a study of T cell changes during pregnancy in multiple sclerosis. Profiling relied on immunoSEQ multiplex PCR, and the TCRdb table lists in-frame clones only, not all of them. The data hold roughly 38,000 clones, with approximately 90% observed a single time. The input for sequencing was CD4+ T cells from peripheral blood mononuclear cells, taken before pregnancy. Receptors were obtained from a female donor with multiple sclerosis, enrolled in a pregnancy study.

This clone appeared once. The chain joins TRBV9 to TRBJ2-1; TRBD2 agrees at 9 bases. V lost 4 bases to trimming and J lost 8 bases; unmatched junction nucleotides: 4. Germline assignment: CDR1 SGDLS and CDR2 YYNGEE. The CDR3 sequence is 13 residues long. The CDR3 reads CASSPRTSDEQFF. Written as DNA, the CDR3 is TGTGCCAGCAGCCCCCGGACTAGCGATGAGCAGTTCTTC.

J is TRBJ1-3 and V is TRBV30, with D possibly being TRBD1 (5 bases). The ends were cut back, 0 bases at V and 3 bases at J, with 9 bases in the middle. This CDR3 spans 14 amino acids. CDR1 GTSNPN and CDR2 SVGIG come from the germline V gene (reference sequence). CDR3 in amino acids: CAWSVRGIGNTIYF. For the CDR3, the DNA is TGTGCCTGGAGTGTACGGGGGATTGGAAACACCATATATTTT.

This clone was observed a few times. The chain is built from TRBV2 and TRBJ2-7; TRBD2 aligns across 8 bases. Trimming took 6 bases from V and 0 from J; bases not matched to a gene: 7. CDR3 size: 15 residues. In germline, CDR1 is SNHLY, CDR2 FYNNEI. The CDR3 is CASSRLSGVSYEQYF. The DNA of the CDR3 is TGTGCCAGCAGCAGACTTAGCGGGGTCTCCTACGAGCAGTACTTC.

This clone was seen a single time. The chain joins TRBV7-8 to TRBJ2-7; D is possibly TRBD2 (5 bases). There are 17 residues in the CDR3. Trimming removed 1 base from V and 3 bases from J, with 19 bases in between. Germline V lookup: CDR1 SGHVS, CDR2 FQNEAQ. The DNA of the CDR3 is TGTGCCAGCAGCTTAGTCTCGGGGAAAATTTTACACTACGAGCAGTACTTC. Amino acids: CASSLVSGKILHYEQYF.

This chain joins TRBV19 and TRBJ2-7; a possible D gene is TRBD2 (6 bases). Trimming removed 2 bases from V and 2 bases from J, with 13 bases in between. The CDR3 extends over 15 amino acids. The germline V gene encodes CDR1 LNHDA and CDR2 SQIVND (reference sequence). CDR3 protein: CASSIIGGATYEQYF. CDR3 nucleotides: TGTGCCAGTAGTATAATCGGCGGGGCCACCTACGAGCAGTACTTC.

V and J are TRBV19 and TRBJ2-5; 8 nucleotides align to TRBD1. CDR1 and CDR2 (germline): LNHDA, SQIVND (reference sequence). The junction had 9 bases not matched to a gene; V was cut back by 1 base and J by 5 bases. This CDR3 has 16 residues. This CDR3 reads CASSIGQGATYETQYF. The CDR3 nucleotides are TGTGCCAGTAGTATAGGCCAGGGGGCGACGTACGAGACCCAGTACTTC. The variable domain in full, with the rest retrieved from reference TRBV19 and TRBJ2-5, is DGGITQSPKYLFRKEGQNVTLSCEQNLNHDAMYWYRQDPGQGLRLIYYSQIVNDFQKGDIAEGYSVSREKKESFPLTVTSAQKNPTAFYLCASSIGQGATYETQYFGPGTRLLVL.

The genes are TRBV25-1 and TRBJ2-7; D is unclear. The length of the CDR3 is 15 residues. Germline CDR1 is MGHDK and CDR2 is SYGVNS. V dropped 1 base and J dropped 6 bases, with 16 bases sitting between them. CDR3 nucleotides: TGTGCCAGCAGTGAATTGGGCCTCTCCCCTCTCGAGCAGTACTTC. Protein sequence: CASSELGLSPLEQYF.

J is TRBJ2-1 and V is TRBV7-2, with 9 bases that match TRBD1. The CDR3 is 15 residues long. The V and J ends lost 5 bases and 9 bases, in that order; junction bases with no gene match: 11. Germline assignment: CDR1 SGHTA and CDR2 FQGNSA. The CDR3 loop reads CASSPRTGEALEQFF. Here the CDR3 DNA reads TGTGCCAGCAGCCCGCGGACAGGGGAGGCCCTTGAGCAGTTCTTC.

The chain has TRBV14 and TRBJ2-1; TRBD1 is a possible D gene (6 bases). Trimming took 1 base from V and 6 from J, leaving 13 bases between them. The CDR3 length is 15 residues. Looked up from germline, CDR1 is SGHDN and CDR2 is FVKESK. CDR3 sequence: CASSQVGHTFNEQFF. The CDR3 DNA sequence: TGTGCCAGCAGCCAAGTGGGACACACGTTCAATGAGCAGTTCTTC.

J is TRBJ1-1 and V is TRBV6-1, with D maybe TRBD1 (5 bases). Germline CDR1 reads MNHNS; CDR2 reads SASEGT. Between the trimmed V and J ends, which lost 3 bases and 6 bases, there was a span of 11 bases. The CDR3 runs 13 residues. CDR3 residues: CASSEWGVPEAFF. CDR3 sequence (DNA): TGTGCCAGCAGTGAGTGGGGGGTCCCTGAAGCTTTCTTT.

The V and J genes are TRBV2 and TRBJ2-5; 7 positions agree with TRBD1. Germline V gene data show CDR1 as SNHLY and CDR2 as FYNNEI. The trim removed 6 bases at V and 2 bases at J, leaving 9 bases unmatched. The CDR3 runs 15 residues. Here the CDR3 DNA reads TGTGCCAGCAGCCTGGACAGGAGACTTCAAGAGACCCAGTACTTC. As protein: CASSLDRRLQETQYF.

The chain joins TRBV4-2 to TRBJ2-3; 8 bases map to TRBD2. Losses at the gene ends were 0 bases for V and 5 bases for J; bases not matched to a gene: 13. The CDR3 consists of 18 residues. Germline V lookup: CDR1 LGHNA, CDR2 YNFKEQ. This CDR3 reads CASSQEGSGGKEKDTQYF. Written as DNA, the CDR3 is TGTGCCAGCAGCCAAGAGGGATCGGGAGGGAAAGAAAAAGATACGCAGTATTTT.

The genes are TRBV7-2 and TRBJ2-4; D unresolved. This CDR3 comprises 16 residues. Per the germline V gene, CDR1 is SGHTA and CDR2 is FQGNSA. V was pared by 1 base and J by 0 bases, with 10 bases between. In DNA form, the CDR3 reads TGTGCCAGCAGCTTAGTACCCGGCGGAGCCAAAAACATTCAGTACTTC. Its protein is CASSLVPGGAKNIQYF.

The chain carries TRBV7-2 and TRBJ2-3; 8 positions agree with TRBD2. The CDR3 sequence is 15 residues long. V shed 1 base, J shed 5 bases, and the junction held 5 bases outside the gene matches. CDR1 is SGHTA and CDR2 is FQGNSA in the germline V gene. Here the CDR3 reads CASSLVAGGRDTQYF. Here the CDR3 DNA reads TGTGCCAGCAGCTTAGTTGCGGGAGGCCGAGATACGCAGTATTTT.

This rearrangement joins TRBV5-4 to TRBJ1-3; TRBD1 is a possible D gene (5 bases). This CDR3 contains 15 residues. The germline gives CDR1 SGHNT, CDR2 YYREEE (reference sequence). Trimming took off 3 bases at V and 0 bases at J, with 10 bases between the two ends. Here the CDR3 reads CASSYDSHSGNTIYF. CDR3 nucleotides: TGTGCCAGCAGCTACGACAGCCACTCTGGAAACACCATATATTTT.